This TCR beta chain was identified during a study of preoperative IRX-2 immunotherapy in early breast cancer. The treatment is: preoperative locoregional IRX-2 cytokine immunotherapy. Preoperative locoregional IRX-2 cytokine immunotherapy was tested in the phase Ib source study. Only in-frame clones appear in the TCRdb table, and some are missing; sequencing was by immunoSEQ multiplex PCR. This sample yields 5,000 to 7,000 clones, of which roughly 66% are seen a single time; approximately 11% belongs to the top ten. This clone was counted between two and nine times. The junction had 3 bases not matched to a gene; V was cut back by 3 bases and J by 5 bases. Germline lookup yields CDR1 MDHEN and CDR2 SYDVKM. This CDR3 comprises 15 residues.

The clonotype originates from a human donor with breast cancer. The sequences come from tumor tissue, collected before IRX-2 immunotherapy. This chain links TRBV28 with TRBJ2-3; the match to TRBD2 covers 12 bases. CDR3 nucleotide sequence: TGTGCCAGCAGTTTCCAGGGACTAGCGGGAGATACGCAGTATTTT. The encoded protein is CASSFQGLAGDTQYF.